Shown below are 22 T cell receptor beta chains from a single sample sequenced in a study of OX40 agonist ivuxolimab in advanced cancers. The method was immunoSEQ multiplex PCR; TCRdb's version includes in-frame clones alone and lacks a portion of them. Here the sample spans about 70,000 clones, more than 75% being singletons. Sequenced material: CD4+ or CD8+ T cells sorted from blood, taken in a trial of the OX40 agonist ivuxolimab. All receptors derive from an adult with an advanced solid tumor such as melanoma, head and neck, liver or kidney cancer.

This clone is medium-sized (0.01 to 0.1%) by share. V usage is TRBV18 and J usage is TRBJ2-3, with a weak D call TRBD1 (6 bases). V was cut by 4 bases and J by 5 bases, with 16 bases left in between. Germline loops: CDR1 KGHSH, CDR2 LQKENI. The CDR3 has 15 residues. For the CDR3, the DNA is TGTGCCAGCTCACTTAATTCGGACAGTCTAGATACGCAGTATTTT. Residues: CASSLNSDSLDTQYF.

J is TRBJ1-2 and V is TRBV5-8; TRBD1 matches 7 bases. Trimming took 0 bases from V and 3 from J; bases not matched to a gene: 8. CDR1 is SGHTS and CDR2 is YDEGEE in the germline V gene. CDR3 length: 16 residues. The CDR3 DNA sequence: TGTGCCAGCAGCTTGGGTATCGGCAGGGGGGACTATGGCTACACCTTC. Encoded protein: CASSLGIGRGDYGYTF.

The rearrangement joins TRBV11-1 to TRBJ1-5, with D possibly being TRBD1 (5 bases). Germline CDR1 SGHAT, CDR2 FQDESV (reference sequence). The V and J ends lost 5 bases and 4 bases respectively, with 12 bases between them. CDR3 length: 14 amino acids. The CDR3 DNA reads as TGTGCCAGCAGCCTCGCTAAGGGGAATCAGCCCCAGCATTTT. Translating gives CASSLAKGNQPQHF.

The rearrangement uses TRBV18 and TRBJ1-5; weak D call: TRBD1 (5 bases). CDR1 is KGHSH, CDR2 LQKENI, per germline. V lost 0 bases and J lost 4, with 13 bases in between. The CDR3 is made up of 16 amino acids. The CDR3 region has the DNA TGTGCCAGCTCACCACCTACAGGATACGGTAATCAGCCCCAGCATTTT. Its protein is CASSPPTGYGNQPQHF.

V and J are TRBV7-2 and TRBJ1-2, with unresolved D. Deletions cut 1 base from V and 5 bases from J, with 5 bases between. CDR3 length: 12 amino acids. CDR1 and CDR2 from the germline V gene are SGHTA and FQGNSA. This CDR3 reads CASSLGTYGYTF. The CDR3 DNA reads TGTGCCAGCAGCTTAGGGACTTATGGCTACACCTTC.

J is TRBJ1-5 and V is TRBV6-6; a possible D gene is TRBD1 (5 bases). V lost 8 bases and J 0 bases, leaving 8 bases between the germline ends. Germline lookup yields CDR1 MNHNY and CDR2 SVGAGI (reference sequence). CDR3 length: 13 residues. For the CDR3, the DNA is TGTGCCAGCCAGGGCCTTAGCAATCAGCCCCAGCATTTT. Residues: CASQGLSNQPQHF.

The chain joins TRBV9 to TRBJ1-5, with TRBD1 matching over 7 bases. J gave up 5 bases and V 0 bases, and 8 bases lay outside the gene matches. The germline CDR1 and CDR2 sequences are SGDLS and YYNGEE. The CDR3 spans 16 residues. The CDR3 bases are TGTGCCAGCAGCGTAGGGGTAGGGGGCGCGCATCAGCCCCAGCATTTT. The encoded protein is CASSVGVGGAHQPQHF.

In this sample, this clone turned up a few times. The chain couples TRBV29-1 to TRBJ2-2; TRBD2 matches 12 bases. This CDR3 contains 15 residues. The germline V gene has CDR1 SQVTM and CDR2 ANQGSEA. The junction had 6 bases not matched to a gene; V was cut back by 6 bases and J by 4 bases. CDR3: CSVISGLAGTGELFF. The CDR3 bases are TGCAGCGTAATCTCGGGACTAGCGGGCACCGGGGAGCTGTTTTTT.

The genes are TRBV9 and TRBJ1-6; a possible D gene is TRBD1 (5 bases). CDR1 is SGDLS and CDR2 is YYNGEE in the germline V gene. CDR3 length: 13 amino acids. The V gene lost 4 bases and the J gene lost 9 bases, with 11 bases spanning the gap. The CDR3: CASSPHGGSPLHF. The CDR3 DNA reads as TGTGCCAGCAGCCCTCACGGGGGTTCACCCCTCCACTTT.

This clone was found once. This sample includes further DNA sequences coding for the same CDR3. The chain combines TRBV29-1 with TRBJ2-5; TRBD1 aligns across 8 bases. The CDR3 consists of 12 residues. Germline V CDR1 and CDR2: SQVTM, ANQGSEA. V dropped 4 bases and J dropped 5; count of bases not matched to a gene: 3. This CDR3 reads CSVAGGEETQYF. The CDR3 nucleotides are TGCAGCGTTGCAGGGGGCGAGGAGACCCAGTACTTC.

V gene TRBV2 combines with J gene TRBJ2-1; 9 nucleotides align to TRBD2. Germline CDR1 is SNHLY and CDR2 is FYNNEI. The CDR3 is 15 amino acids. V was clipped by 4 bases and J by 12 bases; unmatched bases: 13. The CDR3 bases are TGTGCCAGCAGTGGAGTAGCGGGAGAAACCGGTTTGCAGTTCTTC. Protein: CASSGVAGETGLQFF.

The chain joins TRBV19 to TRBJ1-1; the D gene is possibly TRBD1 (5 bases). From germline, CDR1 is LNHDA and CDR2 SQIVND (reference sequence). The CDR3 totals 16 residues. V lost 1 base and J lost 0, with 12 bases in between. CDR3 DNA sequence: TGTGCCAGTAGTATAGGGAACAGGAGGCTGAACACTGAAGCTTTCTTT. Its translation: CASSIGNRRLNTEAFF.

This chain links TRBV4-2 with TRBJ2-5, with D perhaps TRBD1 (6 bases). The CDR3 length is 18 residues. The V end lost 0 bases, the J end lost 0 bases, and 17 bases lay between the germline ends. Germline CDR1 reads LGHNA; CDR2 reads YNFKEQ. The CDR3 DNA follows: TGTGCCAGCAGCCAAGATCCCTGGCAGAGGGGGTACCAAGAGACCCAGTACTTC. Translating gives CASSQDPWQRGYQETQYF.

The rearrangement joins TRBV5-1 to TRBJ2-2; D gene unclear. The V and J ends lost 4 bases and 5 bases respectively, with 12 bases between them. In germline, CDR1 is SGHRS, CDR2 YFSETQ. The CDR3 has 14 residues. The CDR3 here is CASSEIQSTGELFF. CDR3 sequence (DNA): TGCGCCAGCAGCGAGATTCAGAGTACCGGGGAGCTGTTTTTT.

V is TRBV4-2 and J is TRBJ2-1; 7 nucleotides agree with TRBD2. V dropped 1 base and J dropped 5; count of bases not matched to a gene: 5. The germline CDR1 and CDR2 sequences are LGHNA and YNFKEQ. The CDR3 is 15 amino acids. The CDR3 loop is CASSQAGLQHNEQFF. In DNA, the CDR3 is TGTGCCAGCAGCCAAGCGGGACTACAACACAATGAGCAGTTCTTC.

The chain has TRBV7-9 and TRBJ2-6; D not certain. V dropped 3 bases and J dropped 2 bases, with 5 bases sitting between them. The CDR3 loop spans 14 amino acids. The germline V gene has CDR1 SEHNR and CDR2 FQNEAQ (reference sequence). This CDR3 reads CASSLIAGANVLTF. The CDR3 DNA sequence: TGTGCCAGCAGCTTGATTGCTGGGGCCAACGTCCTGACTTTC.

The CDR3: CASSLAWTGAGANVLTF. The CDR3 bases are TGTGCCAGCAGCTTAGCCTGGACAGGGGCTGGGGCCAACGTCCTGACTTTC. The J gene is TRBJ2-6, the V gene TRBV7-2; the match to TRBD1 covers 9 bases. The CDR3 is 17 amino acids. Germline-derived CDR1 and CDR2 are SGHTA and FQGNSA. Germline trimming cut 0 bases from V and 2 bases from J; bases unmatched to any gene: 2.

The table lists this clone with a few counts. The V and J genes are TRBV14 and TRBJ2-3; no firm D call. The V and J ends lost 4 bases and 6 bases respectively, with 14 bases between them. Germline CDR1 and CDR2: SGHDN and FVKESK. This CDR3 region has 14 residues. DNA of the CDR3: TGTGCCAGCAGCCCGACTGGCTGGTGGGATACGCAGTATTTT. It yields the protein CASSPTGWWDTQYF.

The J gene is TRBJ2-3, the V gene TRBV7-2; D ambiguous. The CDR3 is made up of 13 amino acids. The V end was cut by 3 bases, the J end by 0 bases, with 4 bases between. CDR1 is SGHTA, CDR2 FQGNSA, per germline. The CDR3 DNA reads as TGTGCCAGCAGCTTCCCTAGCACAGATACGCAGTATTTT. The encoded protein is CASSFPSTDTQYF.

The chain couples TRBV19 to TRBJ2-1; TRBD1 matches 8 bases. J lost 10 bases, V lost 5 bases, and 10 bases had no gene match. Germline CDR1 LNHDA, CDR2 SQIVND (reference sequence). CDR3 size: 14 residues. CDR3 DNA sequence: TGTGCCAGTAGTTTCGGACAGGGAAATCGCGAGCAGTTCTTC. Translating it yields CASSFGQGNREQFF.

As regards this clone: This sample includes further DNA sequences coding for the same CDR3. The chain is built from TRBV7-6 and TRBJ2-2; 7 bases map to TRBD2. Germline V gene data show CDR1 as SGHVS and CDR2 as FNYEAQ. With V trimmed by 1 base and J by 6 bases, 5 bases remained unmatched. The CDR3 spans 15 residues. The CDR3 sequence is CASSLGQGGSGELFF. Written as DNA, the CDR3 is TGTGCCAGCAGCTTAGGCCAGGGAGGGTCCGGGGAGCTGTTTTTT. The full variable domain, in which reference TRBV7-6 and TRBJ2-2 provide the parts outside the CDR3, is GAGVSQSPRYKVTKRGQDVALRCDPISGHVSLYWYRQALGQGPEFLTYFNYEAQQDKSGLPNDRFSAERPEGSISTLTIQRTEQRDSAMYRCASSLGQGGSGELFFGEGSRLTVL.

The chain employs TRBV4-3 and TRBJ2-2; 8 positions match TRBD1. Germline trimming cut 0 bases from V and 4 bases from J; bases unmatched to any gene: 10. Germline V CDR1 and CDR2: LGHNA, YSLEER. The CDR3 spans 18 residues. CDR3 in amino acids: CASSQDWGAGGSTGELFF. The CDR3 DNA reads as TGCGCCAGCAGCCAAGATTGGGGGGCAGGGGGCAGCACCGGGGAGCTGTTTTTT.